This T cell receptor (beta chain) originates from a study of blood T cell repertoires in COVID-19. Turning to the study itself: Samples came from the United States, Italy and Spain, spanning acute and convalescent COVID-19. T cells, B-cell-depleted T cells, or PBMCs provided the cDNA or gDNA that served as material.

Followed over time, Seattle patients had been enrolled while infection was active. The authors' processing: Reference gene primer amplification gave nucleated cell count estimates. Sequenced by immunoSEQ multiplex PCR; TCRdb stores in-frame clones only, minus some. V, J and clone size were drawn from that table, and D and trimming were deduced from the DNA. Here the sample spans a few hundred thousand clones, roughly 91% being singletons. A word on this clone: Additional DNA sequences in this sample encode the identical CDR3.

Between the trimmed V and J ends, which lost 7 bases and 1 base, there was a span of 12 bases. The CDR3 loop spans 14 amino acids. CDR1 is SGHRS and CDR2 is YFSETQ in the germline V gene. The sequenced material came from peripheral blood. The TCR sequence derives from a woman aged 30 to 39 with COVID-19, enrolled during active disease. The rearrangement links TRBV5-1 to TRBJ1-3; no reliable D call. CDR3 DNA: TGCGCCAGCTCGCTGGGAGCGTCTGGAAACACCATATATTTT. Protein: CASSLGASGNTIYF. Supplemented by reference TRBV5-1 and TRBJ1-3, the full variable domain reads KAGVTQTPRYLIKTRGQQVTLSCSPISGHRSVSWYQQTPGQGLQFLFEYFSETQRNKGNFPGRFSGRQFSNSRSEMNVSTLELGDSALYLCASSLGASGNTIYFGEGSWLTVV.